These T cell receptor beta chains were read from a single sample in a study of OX40 agonist ivuxolimab in advanced cancers. Clones were read by immunoSEQ multiplex PCR, and TCRdb kept only the in-frame ones, dropping some. The data show 100,000 to 150,000 clones, over 85% seen once. Material: CD4+ or CD8+ T cells sorted from blood, obtained in a trial of the OX40 agonist ivuxolimab. These receptors all stem from an adult with an advanced solid tumor such as melanoma, head and neck, liver or kidney cancer. Both conserved end residues are part of each CDR3. D genes are given only for firm matches. Clone sizes are given selectively: once, few, many, or a class where the clone is expanded.

>.|TRBJ2-3|TRBV6-1|TRBD2
TGTGCCAGCAGGGGGGGAGGGCCTAACACAGATACGCAGTATTTT
CASRGGGPNTDTQYF
>.|TRBJ1-6|TRBV19|TRBD1
TGTGCCAGTAGTATGGGATCGACAGGGTATTCACCCCTCCACTTT
CASSMGSTGYSPLHF
>.|TRBJ2-7|TRBV6-5|.
TGTGCCAGCAGTTACTCCCGGTGGGGGACCTACGAGCAGTACTTC
CASSYSRWGTYEQYF
>.|TRBJ2-3|TRBV7-3|.
TGTGCCAGCAGTCGCCGTGGGGGGATGAGCACAGATACGCAGTATTTT
CASSRRGGMSTDTQYF
>.|TRBJ1-6|TRBV30|.
TGTGCCTGGAGCGCAAAAGAGAGCTCCTATAATTCACCCCTCCACTTT
CAWSAKESSYNSPLHF
>.|TRBJ1-2|TRBV6-5|TRBD1
TGTGCCAGCACCCAGGGGGAAGGGGGAGGCTACACCTTC
CASTQGEGGGYTF
>.|TRBJ2-3|TRBV5-1|.
TGCGCCAGCAGCTTCGGACGGACAGATACGCAGTATTTT
CASSFGRTDTQYF
>.|TRBJ2-7|TRBV15|TRBD2
TGTGCCACCAGCAGAGCGGGGGGGGGCTACGAGCAGTACTTC
CATSRAGGGYEQYF
>once|TRBJ2-7|TRBV23-1|.
TGCGCCAGCAGTCAATCGGACCCGGGACCCGTCTACGAGCAGTACTTC
CASSQSDPGPVYEQYF
>.|TRBJ2-1|TRBV15|TRBD2
TGTGCCACCGGGAGGGCGAGCTCCTACAATGAGCAGTTCTTC
CATGRASSYNEQFF
>.|TRBJ2-2|TRBV5-1|TRBD1
TGCGCCAGCAGCTCACAGGGGGCGGAGACCGGGGAGCTGTTTTTT
CASSSQGAETGELFF
>few|TRBJ1-5|TRBV19|.
TGTGCCAGTAGTATCCCAGGGTGGCGCCAGCCCCAGCATTTT
CASSIPGWRQPQHF
>.|TRBJ1-3|TRBV2|.
TGTGCCAGCAGTGAAGGCTACTCTGGAAACACCATATATTTT
CASSEGYSGNTIYF
>.|TRBJ2-1|TRBV15|TRBD2
TGTGCCACCAGCAGCAAGACTAGCGGCCACAATGAGCAGTTCTTC
CATSSKTSGHNEQFF
>.|TRBJ2-3|TRBV6-1|TRBD2
TGTGCCAGCAGTGAGGGGACTAGCGGATTGGGGCGGGGGCAGTATTTT
CASSEGTSGLGRGQYF
>.|TRBJ2-3|TRBV18|.
TGTGCCAGCTCACCAGTTAGCTCGGATACGCAGTATTTT
CASSPVSSDTQYF
>.|TRBJ2-3|TRBV6-4|.
TGTGCCAGCAGCTGGACGGACACGACAGATACGCAGTATTTT
CASSWTDTTDTQYF
>.|TRBJ2-7|TRBV27|.
TGTGCCAGCAGTCCAGCTATGGGGATTATCCACGAGCAGTACTTC
CASSPAMGIIHEQYF
>.|TRBJ2-7|TRBV19|TRBD1
TGTGCCAGTAGTATGGGACAGGGGTTATACTACGAGCAGTACTTC
CASSMGQGLYYEQYF
>.|TRBJ2-2|TRBV28|.
TGTGCCAGCAGTCTCACGACCGGACTCACCGGGGAGCTGTTTTTT
CASSLTTGLTGELFF
>.|TRBJ2-1|TRBV19|TRBD2
TGTGCCAGTACCCCACTAGCGGGAAGCTCCTACAATGAGCAGTTCTTC
CASTPLAGSSYNEQFF
>.|TRBJ2-5|TRBV7-6|.
TGTGCCAGCAGCCCCAGTTCGCGGCTGGCGGGAGAGACCCAGTACTTC
CASSPSSRLAGETQYF
>.|TRBJ2-1|TRBV7-2|TRBD2
TGTGCCAGCAGCCCGACTAGCGGATCCTACAATGAGCAGTTCTTC
CASSPTSGSYNEQFF
>.|TRBJ1-1|TRBV6-4|.
TGTGCCAGCAGTGTTCAGATGAACACTGAAGCTTTCTTT
CASSVQMNTEAFF
>.|TRBJ1-1|TRBV6-6|.
TGTGCCAGCAGTTACGGGCCAGGGAAGGGGACTGAAGCTTTCTTT
CASSYGPGKGTEAFF